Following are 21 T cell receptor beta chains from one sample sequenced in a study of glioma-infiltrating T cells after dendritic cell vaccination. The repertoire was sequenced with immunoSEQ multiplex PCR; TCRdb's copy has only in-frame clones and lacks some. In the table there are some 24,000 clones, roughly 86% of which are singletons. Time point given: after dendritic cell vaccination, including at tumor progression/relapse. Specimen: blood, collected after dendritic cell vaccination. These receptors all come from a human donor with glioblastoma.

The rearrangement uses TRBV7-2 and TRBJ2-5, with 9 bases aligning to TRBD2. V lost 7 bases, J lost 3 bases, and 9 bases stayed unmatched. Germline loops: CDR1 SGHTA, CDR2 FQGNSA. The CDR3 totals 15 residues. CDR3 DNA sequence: TGTGCCAGCAACCGTGTCGCGGGGGGGAAAGAGACCCAGTACTTC. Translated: CASNRVAGGKETQYF.

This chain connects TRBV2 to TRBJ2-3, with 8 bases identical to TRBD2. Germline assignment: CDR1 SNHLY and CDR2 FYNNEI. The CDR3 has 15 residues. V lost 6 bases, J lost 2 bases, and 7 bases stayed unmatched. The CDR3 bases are TGTGCCAGCAGGCGGCGACTAGCGATCACAGATACGCAGTATTTT. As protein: CASRRRLAITDTQYF. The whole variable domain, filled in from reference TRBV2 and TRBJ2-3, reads EPEVTQTPSHQVTQMGQEVILRCVPISNHLYFYWYRQILGQKVEFLVSFYNNEISEKSEIFDDQFSVERPDGSNFTLKIRSTKLEDSAMYFCASRRRLAITDTQYFGPGTRLTVL.

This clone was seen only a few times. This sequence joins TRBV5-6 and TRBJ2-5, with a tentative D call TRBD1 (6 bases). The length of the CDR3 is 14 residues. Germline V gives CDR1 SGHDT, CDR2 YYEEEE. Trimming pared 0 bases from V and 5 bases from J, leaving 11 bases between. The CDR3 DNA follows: TGTGCCAGCAGCTTGGGGGGGCGCGGGGAGACCCAGTACTTC. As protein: CASSLGGRGETQYF.

Here the CDR3 reads CASSPYGSTSKNEQFF. CDR3 sequence (DNA): TGTGCCAGCTCACCTTACGGGTCAACGTCGAAAAATGAGCAGTTCTTC. The genes are TRBV18 and TRBJ2-1; D is unresolved. Germline V gene data show CDR1 as KGHSH and CDR2 as LQKENI. V lost 3 bases and J lost 7, with 19 bases in between. The CDR3 has 16 amino acids.

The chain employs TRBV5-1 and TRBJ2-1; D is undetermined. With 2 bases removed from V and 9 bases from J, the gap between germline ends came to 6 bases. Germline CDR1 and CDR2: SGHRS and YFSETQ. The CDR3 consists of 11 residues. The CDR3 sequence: CASSFTSEQFF. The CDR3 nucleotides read TGCGCCAGCAGCTTCACCAGTGAGCAGTTCTTC.

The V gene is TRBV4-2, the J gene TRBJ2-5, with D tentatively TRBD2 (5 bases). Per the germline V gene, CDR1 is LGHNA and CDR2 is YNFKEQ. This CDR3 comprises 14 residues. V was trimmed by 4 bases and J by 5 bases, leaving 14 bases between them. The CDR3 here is CASSPPSGSETQYF. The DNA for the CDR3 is TGTGCCAGCAGCCCCCCCAGCGGATCGGAGACCCAGTACTTC.

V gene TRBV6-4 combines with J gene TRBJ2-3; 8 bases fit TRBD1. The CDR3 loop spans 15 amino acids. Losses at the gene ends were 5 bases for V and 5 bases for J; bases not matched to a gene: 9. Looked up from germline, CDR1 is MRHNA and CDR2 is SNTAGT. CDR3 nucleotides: TGTGCCAGCAGTTTAAACAGGGGGAATGGAGATACGCAGTATTTT. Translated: CASSLNRGNGDTQYF.

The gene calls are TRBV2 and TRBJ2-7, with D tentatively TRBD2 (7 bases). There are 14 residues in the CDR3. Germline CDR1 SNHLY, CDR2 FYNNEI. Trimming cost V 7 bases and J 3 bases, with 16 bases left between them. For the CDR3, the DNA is TGTGCCAGCACCGAGGGGGGGGTCGGCTACGAGCAGTACTTC. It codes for CASTEGGVGYEQYF.

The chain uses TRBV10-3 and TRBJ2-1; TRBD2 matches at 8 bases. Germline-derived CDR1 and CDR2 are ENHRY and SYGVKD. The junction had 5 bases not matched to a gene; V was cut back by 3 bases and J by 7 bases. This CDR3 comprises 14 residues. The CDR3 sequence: CAISDRGGRNEQFF. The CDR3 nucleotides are TGTGCCATCAGTGATCGGGGGGGCCGGAATGAGCAGTTCTTC.

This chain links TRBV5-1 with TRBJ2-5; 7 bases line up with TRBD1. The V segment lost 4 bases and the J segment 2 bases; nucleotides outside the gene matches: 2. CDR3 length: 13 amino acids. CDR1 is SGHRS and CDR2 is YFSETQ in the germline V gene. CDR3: CASSTQGQETQYF. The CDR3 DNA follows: TGCGCCAGCAGCACACAGGGGCAAGAGACCCAGTACTTC.

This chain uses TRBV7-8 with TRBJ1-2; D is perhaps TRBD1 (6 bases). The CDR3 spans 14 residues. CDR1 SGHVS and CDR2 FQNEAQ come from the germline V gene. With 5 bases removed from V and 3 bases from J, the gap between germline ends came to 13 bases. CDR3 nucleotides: TGTGCCAGCAGCCTTACAAACAGGGACTATGGCTACACCTTC. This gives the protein CASSLTNRDYGYTF. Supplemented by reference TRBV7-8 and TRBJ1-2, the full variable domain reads GAGVSQSPRYKVAKRGQDVALRCDPISGHVSLFWYQQALGQGPEFLTYFQNEAQLDKSGLPSDRFFAERPEGSVSTLKIQRTQQEDSAVYLCASSLTNRDYGYTFGSGTRLTVV.

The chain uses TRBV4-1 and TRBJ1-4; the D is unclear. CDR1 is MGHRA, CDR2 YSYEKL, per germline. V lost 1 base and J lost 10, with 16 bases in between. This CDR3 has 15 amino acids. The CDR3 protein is CASSQVLELQGKLFF. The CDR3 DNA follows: TGCGCCAGCAGCCAAGTCCTTGAACTACAAGGAAAACTGTTTTTT.

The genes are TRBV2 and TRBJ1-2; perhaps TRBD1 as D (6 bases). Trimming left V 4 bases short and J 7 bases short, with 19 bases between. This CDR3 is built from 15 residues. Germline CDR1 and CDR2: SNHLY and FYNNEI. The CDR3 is CASSGTVPLRSGYTF. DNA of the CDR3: TGTGCCAGCAGTGGGACAGTCCCCCTTAGGTCTGGCTACACCTTC.

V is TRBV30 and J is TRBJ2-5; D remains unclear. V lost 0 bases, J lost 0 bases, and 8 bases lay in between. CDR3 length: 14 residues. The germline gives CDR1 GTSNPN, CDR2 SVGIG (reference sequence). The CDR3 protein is CAWSVSYNQETQYF. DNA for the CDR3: TGTGCCTGGAGTGTATCTTACAACCAAGAGACCCAGTACTTC.

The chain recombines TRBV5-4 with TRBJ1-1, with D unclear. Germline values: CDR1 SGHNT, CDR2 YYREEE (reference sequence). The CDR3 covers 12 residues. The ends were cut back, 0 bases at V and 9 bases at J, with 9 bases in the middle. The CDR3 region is CASSLDSSQAFF. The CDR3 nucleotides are TGTGCCAGCAGCTTGGACAGTTCGCAAGCTTTCTTT.

DNA of the CDR3: TGTGCCAGCAGCTTGGGACAGGGGAGAAACACCATATATTTT. It specifies CASSLGQGRNTIYF. The chain has TRBV5-6 and TRBJ1-3, with 8 bases identical to TRBD1. This CDR3 is built from 14 residues. Germline assignment: CDR1 SGHDT and CDR2 YYEEEE. Trimming took 0 bases from V and 5 from J; bases not matched to a gene: 1.

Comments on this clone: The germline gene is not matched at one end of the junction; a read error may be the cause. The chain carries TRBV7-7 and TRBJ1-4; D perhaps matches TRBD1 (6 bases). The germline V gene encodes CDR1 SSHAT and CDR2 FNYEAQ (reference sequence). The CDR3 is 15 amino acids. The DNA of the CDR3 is TGTGCTAGCAGCTTAACGCCAGGGGCCAATGAAAAACTGTTTTTT. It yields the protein CASSLTPGANEKLFF. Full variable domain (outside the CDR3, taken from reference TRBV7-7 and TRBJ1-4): GAGVSQSPRYKVTKRGQDVTLRCDPISSHATLYWYQQALGQGPEFLTYFNYEAQPDKSGLPSDRFSAERPEGSISTLTIQRTEQRDSAMYRCASSLTPGANEKLFFGSGTQLSVL.

The CDR3 sequence is CASSQGGGNNEKLFF. The CDR3 coding sequence is TGCGCCAGCAGCCAAGGCGGGGGCAATAATGAAAAACTGTTTTTT. This chain uses TRBV4-1 with TRBJ1-4; tentative D call: TRBD1 (6 bases). CDR3 length: 15 residues. The germline V and J ends were trimmed by 1 base and 4 bases, with 10 bases remaining between them. Germline V lookup: CDR1 MGHRA, CDR2 YSYEKL.

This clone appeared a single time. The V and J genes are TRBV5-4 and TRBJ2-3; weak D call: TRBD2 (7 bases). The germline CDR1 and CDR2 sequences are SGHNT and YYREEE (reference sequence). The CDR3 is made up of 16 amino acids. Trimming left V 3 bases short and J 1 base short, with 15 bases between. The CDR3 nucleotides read TGTGCCAGCAGCTGGAGCGCGGGGGCCGGCACAGATACGCAGTATTTT. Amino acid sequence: CASSWSAGAGTDTQYF.

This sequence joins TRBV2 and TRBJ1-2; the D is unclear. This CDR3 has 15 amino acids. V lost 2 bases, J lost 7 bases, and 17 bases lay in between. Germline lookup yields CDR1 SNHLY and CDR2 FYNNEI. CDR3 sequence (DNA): TGTGCCAGCAGTGAAACAACGGGAGCCCGGTCTGGCTACACCTTC. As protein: CASSETTGARSGYTF.

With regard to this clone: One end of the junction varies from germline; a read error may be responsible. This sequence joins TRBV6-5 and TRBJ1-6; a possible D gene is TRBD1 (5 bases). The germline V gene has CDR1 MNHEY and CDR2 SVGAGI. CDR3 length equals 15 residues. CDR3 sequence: CASSYETGGSSPPHF. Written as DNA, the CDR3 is TGTGCCAGCAGCTACGAAACGGGGGGTTCCTCACCCCCCCACTTT.